Listed below are T cell receptor beta chains from one sample, sequenced in a study of blood T cell dynamics during melanoma immunotherapy. Sequencing was performed with immunoSEQ multiplex PCR; in TCRdb, only in-frame clones are kept and a portion is missing. The sample includes 15,000 or so clones, about 93% seen only once; the top ten take approximately 0.19%. Sequenced material: effector memory CD8+ T cells from blood, taken from a patient treated with checkpoint blockade. The source is a human donor with melanoma. CDR3s leave out the opening cysteine and the closing phenylalanine or tryptophan. Where a row states a size, it is once, few, many or the class of an expanded clone; other rows omit it.

V: TRBV9; size: NA; J: TRBJ2-7; CDR3: ASSVGDSALEQY
V: TRBV2; size: NA; J: TRBJ1-5; CDR3: ASSEYVGGENQPQH
V: TRBV4-1; size: NA; J: TRBJ1-5; CDR3: ASSQDLGGSPQH
V: TRBV5-8; size: NA; J: TRBJ1-2; CDR3: ASSLRQARGIYGYT
V: TRBV6-6; size: NA; J: TRBJ2-1; CDR3: ASSYSPSAEQF
V: TRBV28; size: NA; J: TRBJ2-5; CDR3: ASSPPPVY
V: TRBV11-3; size: once; J: TRBJ2-1; CDR3: ASSLLGQGFNEQF
V: TRBV27; size: NA; J: TRBJ1-4; CDR3: ASSPSSTNEKLF
V: TRBV29-1; size: NA; J: TRBJ2-1; CDR3: SVRGGSYNEQF
V: TRBV6-5; size: NA; J: TRBJ1-1; CDR3: ASSYDTRYTEAF
V: TRBV2; size: NA; J: TRBJ1-1; CDR3: ASSEEGPAVDTEAF
V: TRBV9; size: NA; J: TRBJ2-6; CDR3: ASSAHTGSGANVLT
V: TRBV19; size: NA; J: TRBJ1-6; CDR3: AAARDSYNSPLH
V: TRBV4-1; size: NA; J: TRBJ1-5; CDR3: ASSQGSGYQPQH
V: TRBV7-3; size: NA; J: TRBJ2-1; CDR3: ASSLDPSSYNEQF
V: TRBV7-6; size: NA; J: TRBJ2-2; CDR3: ASSIGGGSVVGELF
V: TRBV7-8; size: NA; J: TRBJ2-7; CDR3: ASSLRGVTYEQY
V: TRBV5-4; size: NA; J: TRBJ1-2; CDR3: ASSFSERYGYT
V: TRBV4-1; size: NA; J: TRBJ2-3; CDR3: ASSQDRRTDTQY
V: TRBV2; size: NA; J: TRBJ2-2; CDR3: ASSEAWGTGELF
V: TRBV2; size: NA; J: TRBJ1-1; CDR3: ATSTVNTEAF
V: TRBV5-1; size: once; J: TRBJ1-1; CDR3: ASSLAGQGSGTEAF
V: TRBV14; size: once; J: TRBJ2-7; CDR3: ASSQTELANSAYEQY
V: TRBV19; size: NA; J: TRBJ1-4; CDR3: ASQTGTAFGKLF
V: TRBV6-1; size: NA; J: TRBJ1-2; CDR3: ASSDGAGARYGYT
V: TRBV11-2; size: NA; J: TRBJ2-7; CDR3: ASSLEDTFPYEQY
V: TRBV6-6; size: NA; J: TRBJ1-5; CDR3: ASSYSAGQPQH
V: TRBV4-3; size: NA; J: TRBJ2-7; CDR3: ASSQDPLTGGPTFYEQY
V: TRBV2; size: NA; J: TRBJ2-7; CDR3: AIRGTGGYEQY
V: TRBV19; size: NA; J: TRBJ2-3; CDR3: ASSPTSGTNTQY
V: TRBV4-1; size: NA; J: TRBJ1-1; CDR3: ASAQGLDTEAF
V: TRBV4-1; size: NA; J: TRBJ2-7; CDR3: ASSPKAGEGYEQY
V: TRBV7-9; size: NA; J: TRBJ1-1; CDR3: ASSSPGWTEAF
V: TRBV9; size: NA; J: TRBJ2-7; CDR3: ASSVGQGSEQY
V: TRBV11-2; size: NA; J: TRBJ2-3; CDR3: ASSPLSGRAGGSADTQY
V: TRBV4-3; size: NA; J: TRBJ1-3; CDR3: ASSQDGRVSGNTIY
V: TRBV21-1; size: NA; J: TRBJ2-3; CDR3: ASSNPTGGRNTDTQY
V: TRBV7-9; size: NA; J: TRBJ2-1; CDR3: ASSILGGRYYNEQF
V: TRBV30; size: NA; J: TRBJ2-7; CDR3: AWSVSGYEQY